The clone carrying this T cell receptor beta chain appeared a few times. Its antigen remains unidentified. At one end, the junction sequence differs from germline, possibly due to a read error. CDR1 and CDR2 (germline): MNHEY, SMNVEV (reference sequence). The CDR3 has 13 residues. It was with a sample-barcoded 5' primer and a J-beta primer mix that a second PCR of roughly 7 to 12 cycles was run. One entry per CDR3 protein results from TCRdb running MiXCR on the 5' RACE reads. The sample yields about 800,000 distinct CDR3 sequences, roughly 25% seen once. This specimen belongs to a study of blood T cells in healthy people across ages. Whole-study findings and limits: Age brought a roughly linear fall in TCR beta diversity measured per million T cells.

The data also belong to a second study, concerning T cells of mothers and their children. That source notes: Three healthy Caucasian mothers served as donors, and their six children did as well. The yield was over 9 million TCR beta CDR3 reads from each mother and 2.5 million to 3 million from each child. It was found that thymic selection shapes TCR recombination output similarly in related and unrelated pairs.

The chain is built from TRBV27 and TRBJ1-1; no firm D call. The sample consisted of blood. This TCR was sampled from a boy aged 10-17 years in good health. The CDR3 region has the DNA TGTGCCAGCGGTTTTGGGCGGAACACTGAAGCTTTCTTT. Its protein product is CASGFGRNTEAFF.